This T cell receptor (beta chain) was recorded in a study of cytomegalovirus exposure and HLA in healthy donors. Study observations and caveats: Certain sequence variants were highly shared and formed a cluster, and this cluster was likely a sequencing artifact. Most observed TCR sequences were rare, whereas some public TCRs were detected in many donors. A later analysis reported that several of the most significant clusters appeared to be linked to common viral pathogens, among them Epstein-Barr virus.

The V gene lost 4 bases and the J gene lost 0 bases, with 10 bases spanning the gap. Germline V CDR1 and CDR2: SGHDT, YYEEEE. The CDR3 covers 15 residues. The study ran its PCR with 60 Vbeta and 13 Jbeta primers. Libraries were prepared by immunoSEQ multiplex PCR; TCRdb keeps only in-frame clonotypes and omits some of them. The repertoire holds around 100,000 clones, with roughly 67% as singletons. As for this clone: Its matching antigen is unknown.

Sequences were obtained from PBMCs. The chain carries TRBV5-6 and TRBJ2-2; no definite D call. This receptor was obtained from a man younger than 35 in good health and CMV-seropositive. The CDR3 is CASSHDLANTGELFF. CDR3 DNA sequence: TGTGCCAGCAGCCATGATCTAGCGAACACCGGGGAGCTGTTTTTT.